This T cell receptor (beta chain) was identified during a study of blood T cell repertoires in COVID-19. Across the whole study: The United States, Italy and Spain provided the acute and convalescent COVID-19 samples. PBMCs, B-cell-depleted T cells, or T cells provided the cDNA or gDNA that made up the material.

In the source study's methods: Cell counts per sample came from amplifying reference gene primers. The protocol was immunoSEQ multiplex PCR, while the TCRdb copy is restricted to in-frame clones and leaves out a portion. V, J and clone size reflect that table, while D and trimming were determined from the DNA. The sample has approximately 150,000 clones, about 86% seen once. Looked up from germline, CDR1 is KGHSH and CDR2 is LQKENI. V was clipped by 3 bases and J by 0 bases, with 10 bases between them. The CDR3 has 15 amino acids. The V gene is TRBV18, the J gene TRBJ2-3; D is uncertain. This sequence originates from a woman aged 60 to 75 with acute or convalescent COVID-19. The material sequenced was peripheral blood. The CDR3 is CASSPAATSTDTQYF. The CDR3 DNA reads TGTGCCAGCTCACCGGCAGCGACTAGCACAGATACGCAGTATTTT.